Listed below are T cell receptor beta chains from one sample, sequenced in a study of OX40 agonist ivuxolimab in advanced cancers. Produced via immunoSEQ multiplex PCR; TCRdb's table is partial and in-frame only. The sample lists 56,000 or so clones, 70% to 85% occurring once. The material was CD4+ or CD8+ T cells sorted from blood, obtained in a trial of the OX40 agonist ivuxolimab. The receptor set was obtained from an adult with an advanced solid tumor such as melanoma, head and neck, liver or kidney cancer. CDR3s include the opening cysteine and the closing phenylalanine or tryptophan. D genes are given only for firm matches. Size is omitted from some rows. Given values are once, few, many or a class for expanded clones.

V: TRBV10-3; D: NA; J: TRBJ1-1; size: NA; CDR3: CAISEPLRRGMNTEAFF; DNA: TGTGCCATCAGTGAACCCCTTCGTAGAGGGATGAACACTGAAGCTTTCTTT
V: TRBV19; D: TRBD1; J: TRBJ2-7; size: NA; CDR3: CASRGTGGFSYEQYF; DNA: TGTGCCAGTAGAGGTACAGGGGGATTCTCCTACGAGCAGTACTTC
V: TRBV4-3; D: TRBD2; J: TRBJ2-5; size: NA; CDR3: CASSPASGGPGETQYF; DNA: TGCGCCAGCAGCCCCGCTAGCGGTGGGCCGGGGGAGACCCAGTACTTC
V: TRBV7-2; D: NA; J: TRBJ2-7; size: NA; CDR3: CASSLENWNEQYF; DNA: TGTGCCAGCAGCTTAGAAAACTGGAACGAGCAGTACTTC
V: TRBV9; D: NA; J: TRBJ1-6; size: NA; CDR3: CASSAGDSPLHF; DNA: TGTGCCAGCAGCGCGGGGGATTCACCCCTCCACTTT
V: TRBV6-6; D: TRBD1; J: TRBJ1-1; size: NA; CDR3: CASSDRGNTEAFF; DNA: TGTGCCAGCAGTGACAGGGGGAACACTGAAGCTTTCTTT
V: TRBV30; D: NA; J: TRBJ1-6; size: few; CDR3: CAWDGDRLLPLHF; DNA: TGTGCCTGGGACGGTGACAGGCTGCTGCCCCTCCACTTT
V: TRBV7-9; D: TRBD1; J: TRBJ1-1; size: NA; CDR3: CASSLVGTVEAFF; DNA: TGTGCCAGCAGCTTAGTGGGGACAGTTGAAGCTTTCTTT
V: TRBV21-1; D: NA; J: TRBJ1-3; size: NA; CDR3: CASSKEPVSAGNTIYF; DNA: TGTGCCAGCAGCAAAGAACCGGTCTCGGCTGGAAACACCATATATTTT
V: TRBV18; D: NA; J: TRBJ1-2; size: few; CDR3: CASSPGGAGYGYTF; DNA: TGTGCCAGCTCACCCGGGGGGGCTGGCTATGGCTACACCTTC
V: TRBV15; D: TRBD1; J: TRBJ1-6; size: NA; CDR3: CATSRAYGTADINSPLHF; DNA: TGTGCCACCAGCAGAGCCTATGGGACAGCCGATATTAATTCACCCCTCCACTTT
V: TRBV7-3; D: TRBD1; J: TRBJ2-5; size: NA; CDR3: CASSTGTGVETQYF; DNA: TGTGCCAGCAGCACAGGGACAGGGGTGGAGACCCAGTACTTC
V: TRBV30; D: NA; J: TRBJ2-2; size: NA; CDR3: CAWNRGPNTGELFF; DNA: TGTGCCTGGAATCGGGGGCCGAACACCGGGGAGCTGTTTTTT
V: TRBV28; D: TRBD2; J: TRBJ2-3; size: NA; CDR3: CASSSPGLLTDTQYF; DNA: TGTGCCAGCAGTTCTCCGGGACTATTAACAGATACGCAGTATTTT
V: TRBV7-3; D: TRBD2; J: TRBJ2-1; size: NA; CDR3: CASSPTRGGLNEQFF; DNA: TGTGCCAGCAGCCCTACGCGGGGGGGCTTGAATGAGCAGTTCTTC
V: TRBV4-2; D: TRBD1; J: TRBJ1-5; size: NA; CDR3: CASSQDQGGSQPQHF; DNA: TGTGCCAGCAGCCAAGATCAGGGGGGGAGTCAGCCCCAGCATTTT
V: TRBV6-6; D: NA; J: TRBJ1-3; size: NA; CDR3: CASSPRQFSGNTIYF; DNA: TGTGCCAGCAGCCCGAGACAGTTTTCTGGAAACACCATATATTTT
V: TRBV19; D: NA; J: TRBJ2-5; size: NA; CDR3: CASSISPRGVETQYF; DNA: TGTGCCAGTAGTATTTCACCCCGCGGGGTGGAGACCCAGTACTTC
V: TRBV15; D: TRBD2; J: TRBJ2-5; size: NA; CDR3: CATSRDFIRGLGQETQYF; DNA: TGTGCCACCAGCAGAGACTTTATCCGGGGACTAGGCCAAGAGACCCAGTACTTC
V: TRBV5-3; D: NA; J: TRBJ1-2; size: NA; CDR3: CARDSPPHGYTF; DNA: TGTGCCCGAGACTCTCCCCCCCATGGCTACACCTTC
V: TRBV5-6; D: TRBD1; J: TRBJ1-2; size: NA; CDR3: CASSLVEGAYGYTF; DNA: TGTGCCAGCAGCTTGGTGGAGGGGGCTTATGGCTACACCTTC
V: TRBV7-9; D: NA; J: TRBJ2-5; size: NA; CDR3: CASSPRLMSEETQYF; DNA: TGTGCCAGCAGCCCCCGCTTGATGAGCGAGGAGACCCAGTACTTC
V: TRBV28; D: NA; J: TRBJ2-6; size: NA; CDR3: CASSSHGQDAGANVLTF; DNA: TGTGCCAGCAGTTCCCACGGCCAGGATGCTGGGGCCAACGTCCTGACTTTC
V: TRBV9; D: TRBD1; J: TRBJ1-4; size: NA; CDR3: CASSRMDRRGEKLFF; DNA: TGTGCCAGCAGCAGAATGGACAGGAGAGGTGAAAAACTGTTTTTT
V: TRBV5-8; D: NA; J: TRBJ1-3; size: NA; CDR3: CASSLAGPGNTIYF; DNA: TGTGCCAGCAGCTTGGCTGGGCCTGGAAACACCATATATTTT
V: TRBV7-2; D: NA; J: TRBJ1-2; size: NA; CDR3: CASSLGHGEYGYTF; DNA: TGTGCCAGCAGCTTGGGACACGGGGAGTATGGCTACACCTTC
V: TRBV28; D: NA; J: TRBJ1-1; size: few; CDR3: CASSLANQAFF; DNA: TGTGCCAGCAGTTTGGCGAATCAAGCTTTCTTT
V: TRBV11-2; D: NA; J: TRBJ2-3; size: NA; CDR3: CASGFRGSDTQYF; DNA: TGTGCCAGCGGGTTTAGGGGTTCGGATACGCAGTATTTT
V: TRBV7-7; D: TRBD1; J: TRBJ2-5; size: NA; CDR3: CASSPDRVQETQYF; DNA: TGTGCTAGCAGCCCAGACAGGGTGCAGGAGACCCAGTACTTC
V: TRBV4-1; D: TRBD1; J: TRBJ2-5; size: NA; CDR3: CASSQDTGGRETQYF; DNA: TGCGCCAGCAGCCAAGATACAGGGGGCAGGGAGACCCAGTACTTC
V: TRBV19; D: NA; J: TRBJ2-1; size: NA; CDR3: CASSRVSGEQFF; DNA: TGTGCCAGTAGCAGGGTCTCCGGTGAGCAGTTCTTC
V: TRBV6-6; D: NA; J: TRBJ1-6; size: NA; CDR3: CASSPLGISSPLHF; DNA: TGTGCCAGCAGCCCTCTAGGGATCAGTTCACCCCTCCACTTT
V: TRBV6-1; D: NA; J: TRBJ1-1; size: NA; CDR3: CASSEEVGEAFF; DNA: TGTGCCAGCAGTGAAGAGGTGGGAGAAGCTTTCTTT
V: TRBV27; D: TRBD1; J: TRBJ1-1; size: NA; CDR3: CASSLSTGEVTEAFF; DNA: TGTGCCAGCAGTTTATCCACAGGGGAGGTTACTGAAGCTTTCTTT
V: TRBV19; D: TRBD1; J: TRBJ1-2; size: few; CDR3: CASSIGGTDPSYGYTF; DNA: TGTGCCAGTAGTATAGGTGGGACAGACCCCTCCTATGGCTACACCTTC
V: TRBV28; D: TRBD1; J: TRBJ2-3; size: NA; CDR3: CASSTTGGRDTQYF; DNA: TGTGCCAGCAGTACCACAGGGGGCAGGGATACGCAGTATTTT
V: TRBV19; D: TRBD2; J: TRBJ2-1; size: NA; CDR3: CASRSFPTSSSGNNEQFF; DNA: TGTGCCAGTAGATCATTTCCCACTTCGTCTAGCGGTAACAATGAGCAGTTCTTC
V: TRBV5-1; D: TRBD2; J: TRBJ2-7; size: once; CDR3: CASSFSGGTIYEQYF; DNA: TGCGCCAGCAGCTTTAGCGGGGGGACTATTTACGAGCAGTACTTC
V: TRBV19; D: NA; J: TRBJ1-1; size: NA; CDR3: CASRRLDTSTEAFF; DNA: TGTGCCAGTCGGCGTTTAGACACCTCGACGGAAGCTTTCTTT
V: TRBV7-3; D: TRBD2; J: TRBJ2-3; size: NA; CDR3: CASSPQLAGLDTQYF; DNA: TGTGCCAGCAGCCCCCAACTAGCGGGGTTAGATACGCAGTATTTT
V: TRBV19; D: NA; J: TRBJ1-2; size: NA; CDR3: CASRGRGRDYGYTF; DNA: TGTGCCAGTAGAGGGCGGGGCAGGGACTATGGCTACACCTTC
V: TRBV7-6; D: NA; J: TRBJ2-7; size: NA; CDR3: CASSLEDGSYEQYF; DNA: TGTGCCAGCAGCCTGGAGGACGGGAGTTACGAGCAGTACTTC
V: TRBV7-2; D: TRBD1; J: TRBJ2-7; size: once; CDR3: CASSPGQGGYEQYF; DNA: TGTGCCAGCAGCCCGGGACAGGGAGGGTACGAGCAGTACTTC
V: TRBV9; D: NA; J: TRBJ2-6; size: NA; CDR3: CASSVARGSGANVLTF; DNA: TGTGCCAGCAGCGTAGCTCGGGGGTCTGGGGCCAACGTCCTGACTTTC
V: TRBV27; D: TRBD2; J: TRBJ2-5; size: NA; CDR3: CASSLSMGLAGRETQYF; DNA: TGTGCCAGCAGTTTATCTATGGGACTAGCGGGGAGAGAGACCCAGTACTTC